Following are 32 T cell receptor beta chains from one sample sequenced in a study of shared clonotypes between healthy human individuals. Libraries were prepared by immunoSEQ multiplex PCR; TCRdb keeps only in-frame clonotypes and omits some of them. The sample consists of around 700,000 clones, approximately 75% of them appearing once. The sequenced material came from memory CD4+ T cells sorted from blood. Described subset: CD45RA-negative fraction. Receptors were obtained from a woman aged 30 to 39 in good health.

The CDR3 bases are TGTGCCAGCTCGCCCTGGGATGCGCGGGGCTACACCTTC. As protein: CASSPWDARGYTF. This chain uses TRBV18 with TRBJ1-2; D is uncertain. CDR1 and CDR2 (germline): KGHSH, LQKENI. Trimming removed 6 bases at V and 8 bases at J, with 16 bases between. The CDR3 loop spans 13 amino acids.

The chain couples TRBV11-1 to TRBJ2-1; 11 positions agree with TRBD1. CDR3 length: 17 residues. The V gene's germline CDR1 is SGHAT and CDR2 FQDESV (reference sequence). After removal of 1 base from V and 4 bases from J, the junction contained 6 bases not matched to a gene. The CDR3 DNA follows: TGTGCCAGCAGCTTAGATACCGGGACAGGGGGTTACAATGAGCAGTTCTTC. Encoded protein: CASSLDTGTGGYNEQFF.

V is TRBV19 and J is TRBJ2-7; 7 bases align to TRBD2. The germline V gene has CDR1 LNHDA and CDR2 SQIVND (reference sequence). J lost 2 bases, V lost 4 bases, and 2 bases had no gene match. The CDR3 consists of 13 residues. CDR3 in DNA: TGTGCCAGTAGTAAGGCGGGGGCCTACGAGCAGTACTTC. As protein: CASSKAGAYEQYF.

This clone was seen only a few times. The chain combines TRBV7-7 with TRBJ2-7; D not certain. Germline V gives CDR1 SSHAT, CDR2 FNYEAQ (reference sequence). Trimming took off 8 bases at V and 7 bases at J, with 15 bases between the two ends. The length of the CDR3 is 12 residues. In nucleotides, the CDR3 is TGTGCCAGCGGAAATCCAAGGCAGGAGCAGTACTTC. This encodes CASGNPRQEQYF.

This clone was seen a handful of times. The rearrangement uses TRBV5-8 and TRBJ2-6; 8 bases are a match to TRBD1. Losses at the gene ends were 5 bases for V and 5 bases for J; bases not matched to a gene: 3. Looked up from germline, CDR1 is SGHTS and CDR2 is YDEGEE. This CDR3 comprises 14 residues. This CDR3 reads CASSQGAWANVLTF. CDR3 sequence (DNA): TGTGCCAGCAGTCAGGGGGCCTGGGCCAACGTCCTGACTTTC.

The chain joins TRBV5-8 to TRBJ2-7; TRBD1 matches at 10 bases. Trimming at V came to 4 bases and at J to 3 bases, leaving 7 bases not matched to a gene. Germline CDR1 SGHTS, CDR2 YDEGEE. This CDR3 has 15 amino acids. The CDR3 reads CASSPGTGAVYEQYF. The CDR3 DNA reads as TGTGCCAGCAGCCCGGGGACAGGGGCCGTCTACGAGCAGTACTTC. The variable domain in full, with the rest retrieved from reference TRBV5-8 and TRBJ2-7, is EAGVTQSPTHLIKTRGQQATLRCSPISGHTSVYWYQQALGLGLQFLLWYDEGEERNRGNFPPRFSGRQFPNYSSELNVNALELEDSALYLCASSPGTGAVYEQYFGPGTRLTVT.

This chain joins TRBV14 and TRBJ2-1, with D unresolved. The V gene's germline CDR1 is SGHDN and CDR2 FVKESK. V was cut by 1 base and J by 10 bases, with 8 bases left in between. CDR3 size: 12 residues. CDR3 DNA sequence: TGTGCCAGCAGCCAAGGGTTCGGCGAGCAGTTCTTC. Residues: CASSQGFGEQFF.

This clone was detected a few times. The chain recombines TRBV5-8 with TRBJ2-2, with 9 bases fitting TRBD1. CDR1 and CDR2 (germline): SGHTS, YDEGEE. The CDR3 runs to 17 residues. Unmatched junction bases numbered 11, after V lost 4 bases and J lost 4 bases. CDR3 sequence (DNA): TGTGCCAGCAGCCGGGACAGGGCCACCGACGCCACCGGGGAGCTGTTTTTT. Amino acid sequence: CASSRDRATDATGELFF.

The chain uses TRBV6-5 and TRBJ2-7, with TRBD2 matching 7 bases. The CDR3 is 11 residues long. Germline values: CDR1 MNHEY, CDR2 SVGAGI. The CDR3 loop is CATSDLYEQYF. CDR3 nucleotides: TGTGCAACTAGCGACCTCTACGAGCAGTACTTC.

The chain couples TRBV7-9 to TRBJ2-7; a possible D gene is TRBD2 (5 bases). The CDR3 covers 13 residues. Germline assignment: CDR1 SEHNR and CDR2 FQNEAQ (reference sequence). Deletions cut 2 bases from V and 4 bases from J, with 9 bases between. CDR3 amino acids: CASSLTRGYEQYF. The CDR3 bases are TGTGCCAGCAGCTTAACCCGGGGATACGAGCAGTACTTC.

CDR3 protein: CASSYGGGGEAGELFF. In DNA form, the CDR3 reads TGTGCCAGCAGTTACGGCGGAGGAGGGGAGGCCGGGGAGCTGTTTTTT. This chain links TRBV6-5 with TRBJ2-2; a weak D match, TRBD2 (6 bases). Germline V gene data show CDR1 as MNHEY and CDR2 as SVGAGI. Trimming stripped 2 bases from V and 6 bases from J, with 16 bases between. The CDR3 sequence is 16 residues long.

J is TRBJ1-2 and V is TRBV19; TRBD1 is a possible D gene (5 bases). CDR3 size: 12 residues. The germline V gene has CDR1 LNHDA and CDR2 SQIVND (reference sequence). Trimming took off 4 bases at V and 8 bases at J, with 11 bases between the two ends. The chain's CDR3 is CASSTTDWGYTF. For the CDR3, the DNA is TGTGCCAGTAGTACGACAGATTGGGGCTACACCTTC.

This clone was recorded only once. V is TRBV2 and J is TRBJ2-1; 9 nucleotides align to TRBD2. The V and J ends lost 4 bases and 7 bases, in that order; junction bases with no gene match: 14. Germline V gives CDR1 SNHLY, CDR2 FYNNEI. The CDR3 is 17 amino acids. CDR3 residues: CASSVLLAGGGANEQFF. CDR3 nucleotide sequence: TGTGCCAGCAGTGTACTGCTCGCGGGAGGGGGGGCTAATGAGCAGTTCTTC. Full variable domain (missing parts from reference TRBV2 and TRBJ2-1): EPEVTQTPSHQVTQMGQEVILRCVPISNHLYFYWYRQILGQKVEFLVSFYNNEISEKSEIFDDQFSVERPDGSNFTLKIRSTKLEDSAMYFCASSVLLAGGGANEQFFGPGTRLTVL.

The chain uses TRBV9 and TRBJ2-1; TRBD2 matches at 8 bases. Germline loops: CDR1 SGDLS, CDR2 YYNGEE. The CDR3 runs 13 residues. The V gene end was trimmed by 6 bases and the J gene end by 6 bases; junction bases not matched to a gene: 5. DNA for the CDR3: TGTGCCAGCAAGCCAGCGGGAGCCAATGAGCAGTTCTTC. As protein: CASKPAGANEQFF.

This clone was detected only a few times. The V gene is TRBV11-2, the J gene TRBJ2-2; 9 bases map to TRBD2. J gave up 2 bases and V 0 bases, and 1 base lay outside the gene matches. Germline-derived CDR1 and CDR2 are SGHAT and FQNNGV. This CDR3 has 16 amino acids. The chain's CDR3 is CASSLELAGNTGELFF. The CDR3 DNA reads TGTGCCAGCAGCTTAGAACTAGCGGGTAACACCGGGGAGCTGTTTTTT.

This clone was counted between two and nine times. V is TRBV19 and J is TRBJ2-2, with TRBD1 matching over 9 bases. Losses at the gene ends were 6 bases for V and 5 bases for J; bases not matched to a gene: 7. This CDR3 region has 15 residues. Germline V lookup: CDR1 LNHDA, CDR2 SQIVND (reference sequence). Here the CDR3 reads CASSIGTGPTGELFF. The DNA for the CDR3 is TGTGCCAGTAGCATCGGGACAGGGCCGACCGGGGAGCTGTTTTTT. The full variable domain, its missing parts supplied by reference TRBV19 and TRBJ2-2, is DGGITQSPKYLFRKEGQNVTLSCEQNLNHDAMYWYRQDPGQGLRLIYYSQIVNDFQKGDIAEGYSVSREKKESFPLTVTSAQKNPTAFYLCASSIGTGPTGELFFGEGSRLTVL.

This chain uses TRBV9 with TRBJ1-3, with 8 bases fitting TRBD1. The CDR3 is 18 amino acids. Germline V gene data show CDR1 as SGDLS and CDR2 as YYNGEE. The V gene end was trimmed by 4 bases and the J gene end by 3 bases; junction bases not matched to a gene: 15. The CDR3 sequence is CASSPRPQAGGFGNTIYF. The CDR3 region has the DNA TGTGCCAGCAGCCCACGCCCCCAGGCAGGGGGCTTTGGAAACACCATATATTTT. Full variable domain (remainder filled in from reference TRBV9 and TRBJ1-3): DSGVTQTPKHLITATGQRVTLRCSPRSGDLSVYWYQQSLDQGLQFLIQYYNGEERAKGNILERFSAQQFPDLHSELNLSSLELGDSALYFCASSPRPQAGGFGNTIYFGEGSWLTVV.

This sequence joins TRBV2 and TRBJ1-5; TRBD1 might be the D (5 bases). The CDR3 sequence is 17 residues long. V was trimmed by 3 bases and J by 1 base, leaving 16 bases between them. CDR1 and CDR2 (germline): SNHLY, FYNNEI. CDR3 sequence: CASSDGGSGKSNQPQHF. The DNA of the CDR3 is TGTGCCAGCAGTGACGGTGGATCAGGGAAGAGCAATCAGCCCCAGCATTTT.

The CDR3 DNA follows: TGTGCCAGCAGCAGACTAGCGACTAGCACAGATACGCAGTATTTT. As protein: CASSRLATSTDTQYF. This chain joins TRBV5-6 and TRBJ2-3, with 8 positions matching TRBD2. With V trimmed by 4 bases and J by 0 bases, 4 bases remained unmatched. The CDR3 has 15 amino acids. CDR1 SGHDT and CDR2 YYEEEE come from the germline V gene.

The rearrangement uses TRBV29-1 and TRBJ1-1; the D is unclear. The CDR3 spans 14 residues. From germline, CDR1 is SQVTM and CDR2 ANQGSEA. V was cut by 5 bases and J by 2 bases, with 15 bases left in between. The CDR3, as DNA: TGCAGCGTTCTGTCTACCCCCGGAAACACTGAAGCTTTCTTT. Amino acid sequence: CSVLSTPGNTEAFF.

The CDR3, as DNA: TGCGCCAGCAGCCAGCCCACGGGCGGGACCAAAGATACGCAGTATTTT. Translated: CASSQPTGGTKDTQYF. The chain joins TRBV4-1 to TRBJ2-3; perhaps TRBD2 as D (6 bases). This CDR3 comprises 16 residues. V was trimmed by 3 bases and J by 5 bases, leaving 18 bases between them. Germline assignment: CDR1 MGHRA and CDR2 YSYEKL.

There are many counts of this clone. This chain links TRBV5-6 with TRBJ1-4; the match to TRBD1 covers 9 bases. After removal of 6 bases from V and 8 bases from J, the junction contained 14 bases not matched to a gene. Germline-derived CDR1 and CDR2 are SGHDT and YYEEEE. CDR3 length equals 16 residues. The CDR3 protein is CASTRSTGGKDEKLFF. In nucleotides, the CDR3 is TGTGCCAGCACCAGATCGACAGGGGGTAAAGACGAAAAACTGTTTTTT.

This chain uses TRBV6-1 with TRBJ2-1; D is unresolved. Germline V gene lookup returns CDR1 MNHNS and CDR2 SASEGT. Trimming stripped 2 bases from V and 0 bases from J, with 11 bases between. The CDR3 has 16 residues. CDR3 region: CASSERGAVSYNEQFF. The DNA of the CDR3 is TGTGCCAGCAGTGAACGAGGCGCGGTCTCCTACAATGAGCAGTTCTTC.

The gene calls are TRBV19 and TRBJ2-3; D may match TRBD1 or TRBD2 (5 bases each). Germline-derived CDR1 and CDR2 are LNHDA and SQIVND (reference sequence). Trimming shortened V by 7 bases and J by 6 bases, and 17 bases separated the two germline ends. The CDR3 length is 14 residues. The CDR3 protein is CASTVTGRGDTQYF. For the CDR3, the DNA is TGTGCCAGTACCGTTACGGGAAGGGGCGATACGCAGTATTTT.

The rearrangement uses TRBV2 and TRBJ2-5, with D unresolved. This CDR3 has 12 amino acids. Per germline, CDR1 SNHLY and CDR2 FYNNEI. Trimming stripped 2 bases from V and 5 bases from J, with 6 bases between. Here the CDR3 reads CASSERSETQYF. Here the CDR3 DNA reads TGTGCCAGCAGTGAACGATCGGAGACCCAGTACTTC. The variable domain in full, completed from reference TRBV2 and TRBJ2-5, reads EPEVTQTPSHQVTQMGQEVILRCVPISNHLYFYWYRQILGQKVEFLVSFYNNEISEKSEIFDDQFSVERPDGSNFTLKIRSTKLEDSAMYFCASSERSETQYFGPGTRLLVL.

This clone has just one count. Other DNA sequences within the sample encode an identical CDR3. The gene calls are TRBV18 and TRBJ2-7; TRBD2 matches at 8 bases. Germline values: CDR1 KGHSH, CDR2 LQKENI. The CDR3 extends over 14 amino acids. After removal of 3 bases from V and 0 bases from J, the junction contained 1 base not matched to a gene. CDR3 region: CASSPGLASYEQYF. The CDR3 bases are TGTGCCAGCTCACCCGGACTAGCCTCCTACGAGCAGTACTTC.

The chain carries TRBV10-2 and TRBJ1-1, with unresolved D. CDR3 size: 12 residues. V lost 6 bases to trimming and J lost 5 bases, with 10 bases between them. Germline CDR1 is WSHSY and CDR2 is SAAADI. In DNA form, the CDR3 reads TGCGCCAGCAGGGGCCCGGGGACTGAAGCTTTCTTT. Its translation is CASRGPGTEAFF.

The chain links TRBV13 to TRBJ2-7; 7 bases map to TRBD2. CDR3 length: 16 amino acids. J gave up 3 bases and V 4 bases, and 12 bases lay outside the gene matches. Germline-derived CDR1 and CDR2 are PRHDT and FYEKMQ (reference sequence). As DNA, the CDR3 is TGTGCCAGCAGCTCCCCCCGTGGGGGGGGGTACTACGAGCAGTACTTC. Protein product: CASSSPRGGGYYEQYF. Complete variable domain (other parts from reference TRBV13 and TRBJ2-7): AAGVIQSPRHLIKEKRETATLKCYPIPRHDTVYWYQQGPGQDPQFLISFYEKMQSDKGSIPDRFSAQQFSDYHSELNMSSLELGDSALYFCASSSPRGGGYYEQYFGPGTRLTVT.

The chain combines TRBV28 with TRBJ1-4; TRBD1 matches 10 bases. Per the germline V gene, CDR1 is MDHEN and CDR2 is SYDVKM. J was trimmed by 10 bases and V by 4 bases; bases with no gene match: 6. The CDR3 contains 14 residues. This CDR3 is CASSSGQGLGKLFF. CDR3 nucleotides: TGTGCCAGCAGTTCGGGACAGGGGTTAGGAAAACTGTTTTTT. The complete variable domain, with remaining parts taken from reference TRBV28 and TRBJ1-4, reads DVKVTQSSRYLVKRTGEKVFLECVQDMDHENMFWYRQDPGLGLRLIYFSYDVKMKEKGDIPEGYSVSREKKERFSLILESASTNQTSMYLCASSSGQGLGKLFFGSGTQLSVL.

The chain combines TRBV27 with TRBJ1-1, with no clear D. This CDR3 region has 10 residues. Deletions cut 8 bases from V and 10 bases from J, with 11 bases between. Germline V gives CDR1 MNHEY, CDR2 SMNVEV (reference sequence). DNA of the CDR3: TGTGCCAGCGGACGGGTTGGAGCTTTCTTT. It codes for CASGRVGAFF.

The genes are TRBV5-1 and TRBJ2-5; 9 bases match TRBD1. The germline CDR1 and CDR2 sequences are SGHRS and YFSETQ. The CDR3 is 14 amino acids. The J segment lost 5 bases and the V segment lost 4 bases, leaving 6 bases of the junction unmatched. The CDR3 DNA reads TGCGCCAGCAGCGCGGGGACAGGGAGGGAGACCCAGTACTTC. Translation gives CASSAGTGRETQYF.

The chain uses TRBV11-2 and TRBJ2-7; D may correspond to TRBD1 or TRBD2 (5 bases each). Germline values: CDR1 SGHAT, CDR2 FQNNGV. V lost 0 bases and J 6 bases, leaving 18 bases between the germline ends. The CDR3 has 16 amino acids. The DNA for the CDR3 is TGTGCCAGCAGCTTAGAGCCGGGGCGGTTGGAATCCGAGCAGTACTTC. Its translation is CASSLEPGRLESEQYF. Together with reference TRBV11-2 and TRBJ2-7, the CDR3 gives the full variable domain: EAGVAQSPRYKIIEKRQSVAFWCNPISGHATLYWYQQILGQGPKLLIQFQNNGVVDDSQLPKDRFSAERLKGVDSTLKIQPAKLEDSAVYLCASSLEPGRLESEQYFGPGTRLTVT.